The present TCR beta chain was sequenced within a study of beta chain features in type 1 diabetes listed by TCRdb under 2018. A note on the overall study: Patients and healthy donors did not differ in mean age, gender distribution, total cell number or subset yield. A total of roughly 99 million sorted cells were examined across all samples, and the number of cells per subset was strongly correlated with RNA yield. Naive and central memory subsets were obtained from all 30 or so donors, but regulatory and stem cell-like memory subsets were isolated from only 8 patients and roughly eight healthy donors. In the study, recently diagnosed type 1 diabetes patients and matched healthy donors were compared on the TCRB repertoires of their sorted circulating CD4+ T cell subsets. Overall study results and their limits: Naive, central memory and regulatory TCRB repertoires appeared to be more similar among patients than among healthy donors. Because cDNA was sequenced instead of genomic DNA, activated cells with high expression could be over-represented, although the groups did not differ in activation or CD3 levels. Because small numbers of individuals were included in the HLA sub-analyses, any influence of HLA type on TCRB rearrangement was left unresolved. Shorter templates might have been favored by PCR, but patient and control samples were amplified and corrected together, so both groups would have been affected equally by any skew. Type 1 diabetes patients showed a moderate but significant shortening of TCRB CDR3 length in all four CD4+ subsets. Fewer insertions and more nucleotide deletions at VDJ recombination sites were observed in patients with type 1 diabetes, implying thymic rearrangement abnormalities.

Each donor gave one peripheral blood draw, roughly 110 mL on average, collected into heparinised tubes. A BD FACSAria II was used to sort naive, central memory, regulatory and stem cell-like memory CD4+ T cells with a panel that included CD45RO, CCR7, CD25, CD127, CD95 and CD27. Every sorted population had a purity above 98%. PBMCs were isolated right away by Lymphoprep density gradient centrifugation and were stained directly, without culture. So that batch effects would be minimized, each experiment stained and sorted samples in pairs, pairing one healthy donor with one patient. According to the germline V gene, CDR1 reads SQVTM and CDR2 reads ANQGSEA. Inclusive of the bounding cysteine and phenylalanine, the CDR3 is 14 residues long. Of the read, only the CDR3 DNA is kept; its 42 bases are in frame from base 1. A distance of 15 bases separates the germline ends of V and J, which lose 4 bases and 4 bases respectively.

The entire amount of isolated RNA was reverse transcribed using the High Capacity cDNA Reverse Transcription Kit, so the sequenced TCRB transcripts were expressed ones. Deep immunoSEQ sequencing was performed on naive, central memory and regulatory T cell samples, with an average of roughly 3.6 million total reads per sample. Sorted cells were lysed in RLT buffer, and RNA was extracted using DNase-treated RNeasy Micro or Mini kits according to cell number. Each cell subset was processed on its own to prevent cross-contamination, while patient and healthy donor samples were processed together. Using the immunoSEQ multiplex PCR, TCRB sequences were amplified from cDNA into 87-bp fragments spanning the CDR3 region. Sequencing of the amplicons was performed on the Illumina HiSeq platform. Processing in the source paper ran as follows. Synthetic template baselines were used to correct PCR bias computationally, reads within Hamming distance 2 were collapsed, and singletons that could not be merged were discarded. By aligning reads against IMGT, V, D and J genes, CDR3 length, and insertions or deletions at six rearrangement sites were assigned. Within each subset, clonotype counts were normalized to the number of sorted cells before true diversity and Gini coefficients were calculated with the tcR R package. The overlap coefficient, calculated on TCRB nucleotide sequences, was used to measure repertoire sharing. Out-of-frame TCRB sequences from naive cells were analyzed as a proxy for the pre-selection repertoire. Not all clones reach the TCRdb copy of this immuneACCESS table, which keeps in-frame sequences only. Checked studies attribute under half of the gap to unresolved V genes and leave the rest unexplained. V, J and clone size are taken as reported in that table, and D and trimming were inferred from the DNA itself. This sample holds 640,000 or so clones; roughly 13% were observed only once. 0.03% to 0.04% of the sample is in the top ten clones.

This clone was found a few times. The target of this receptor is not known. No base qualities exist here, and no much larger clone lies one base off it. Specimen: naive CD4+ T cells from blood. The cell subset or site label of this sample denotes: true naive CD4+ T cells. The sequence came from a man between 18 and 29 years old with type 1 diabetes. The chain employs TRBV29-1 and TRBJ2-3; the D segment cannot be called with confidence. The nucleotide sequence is TGCAGCGTTGGCACCCCCAGCCGACCAGATACGCAGTATTTT. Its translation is CSVGTPSRPDTQYF.